This TCR beta chain was identified in a study of T cells in Graves' hyperthyroidism and ophthalmopathy. Study-level points and caveats: Separation of ophthalmopathy from stable hyperthyroidism was achieved by a 13 V-J model.

Amplification of TCR beta CDR3 regions used RNA as the template. The HTBI primer set was used in a first-round RT-PCR of the TCR CDR3. TCRdb fed the multiplex PCR reads into MiXCR, producing one record per CDR3 protein. Altogether roughly 600,000 distinct CDR3 sequences are present, approximately 15% being singletons, with the ten largest covering 9.5% to 15%. This clonotype was observed at least ten times. The antigen remains undetermined. The germline CDR1 and CDR2 sequences are KGHDR and SFDVKD. This CDR3 has 15 residues. J was trimmed by 4 bases and V by 3 bases; bases with no gene match: 5. The genes are TRBV24-1 and TRBJ1-2; the match to TRBD1 covers 9 bases. This TCR derives from a woman aged 45-60 years with Graves' ophthalmopathy. The sequenced material came from blood. The CDR3 region is CATSDTGTGFYGYTF. The CDR3 region has the DNA TGTGCCACCAGTGATACCGGGACAGGGTTCTATGGCTACACCTTC.